These 20 T cell receptor beta chains were all obtained from the same sample, sequenced in a study of T cells in localized non-small cell lung cancer. Produced via immunoSEQ multiplex PCR; TCRdb's table is partial and in-frame only. This sample yields about 5,200 clones, of which 30% to 40% are seen a single time; approximately 8.1% belongs to the top ten. The specimen comprised lung tumor tissue, sampled before any cancer treatment. These receptors were obtained from a female donor of 60 years or more with stage I lung adenocarcinoma.

This clone occurred a few times. V is TRBV30 and J is TRBJ1-2; possible D gene TRBD1, 5 bases. The CDR3 contains 14 residues. Germline V CDR1 and CDR2: GTSNPN, SVGIG (reference sequence). Trimming pared 3 bases from V and 5 bases from J, leaving 16 bases between. CDR3: CAWRNQGTQYGYTF. CDR3 coding DNA: TGTGCCTGGAGAAACCAAGGGACTCAGTATGGCTACACCTTC.

By proportion, this clone is medium-sized. V and J are TRBV11-3 and TRBJ1-5; 10 nucleotides align to TRBD1. After removal of 5 bases from V and 7 bases from J, the junction contained 8 bases not matched to a gene. Germline-derived CDR1 and CDR2 are SGHNT and YENEEA. CDR3 length equals 15 residues. CDR3 sequence (DNA): TGTGCCAGCAGCCTAGGGACAGGGGCGGACCAGCCCCAGCATTTT. Encoded protein: CASSLGTGADQPQHF.

The V gene is TRBV6-8, the J gene TRBJ2-1; no clear D gene. Germline CDR1 reads MNHGY; CDR2 reads SAAAGT. The CDR3 covers 13 residues. V lost 5 bases and J 6 bases, leaving 11 bases between the germline ends. The DNA for the CDR3 is TGTGCCAGCAGTGATGGACGGTCCAATGAGCAGTTCTTC. It codes for CASSDGRSNEQFF.

In its sample, this clone was seen a few times. CDR3 in amino acids: CASSKGQRSYEQYF. The DNA of the CDR3 is TGTGCCAGCAGCAAGGGACAGAGAAGTTACGAGCAGTACTTC. The rearrangement joins TRBV11-3 to TRBJ2-7; TRBD1 aligns across 7 bases. V lost 5 bases, J lost 4 bases, and 8 bases stayed unmatched. Germline CDR1 reads SGHNT; CDR2 reads YENEEA. This CDR3 is built from 14 residues.

This clone was detected a few times. The chain has TRBV23-1 and TRBJ1-2; D gene ambiguous. TRBV23-1 is an open reading frame whose function is uncertain. Between the trimmed V and J ends, which lost 6 bases and 0 bases, there was a span of 20 bases. The CDR3 consists of 17 residues. The CDR3, as DNA: TGCGCCAGCAGCCAAGTTGGTGGAAACCGGGCTAACTATGGCTACACCTTC. Protein sequence: CASSQVGGNRANYGYTF.

The J gene is TRBJ1-1, the V gene TRBV6-8; D remains unclear. V dropped 7 bases and J dropped 11 bases, with 20 bases sitting between them. The length of the CDR3 is 13 residues. Germline assignment: CDR1 MNHGY and CDR2 SAAAGT. CDR3 amino acids: CASKNPWVPRAFF. DNA for the CDR3: TGTGCCAGCAAAAACCCTTGGGTTCCCAGGGCTTTCTTT.

The J gene is TRBJ2-1, the V gene TRBV19; D unresolved. V shed 8 bases and J shed 0 bases, with 14 bases lying between them. CDR1 is LNHDA, CDR2 SQIVND, per germline (reference sequence). This CDR3 contains 15 residues. CDR3 in amino acids: CASAREWDSYNEQFF. DNA for the CDR3: TGTGCCAGTGCCAGAGAGTGGGACTCCTACAATGAGCAGTTCTTC.

This clone has a handful of counts. The chain employs TRBV6-8 and TRBJ1-6, with D unresolved. The germline V gene has CDR1 MNHGY and CDR2 SAAAGT. CDR3 length: 13 amino acids. V lost 10 bases and J 6 bases, leaving 13 bases between the germline ends. CDR3 nucleotide sequence: TGTGCCACCCACGGAGCTAGTAATTCACCCCTCCACTTT. This codes for CATHGASNSPLHF.

In this sample, this clone turned up a few times. The chain is built from TRBV28 and TRBJ1-4; TRBD1 is a possible D gene (6 bases). V was clipped by 8 bases and J by 3 bases, with 22 bases between them. Germline V gene sequence: CDR1 MDHEN, CDR2 SYDVKM. The CDR3 totals 17 residues. CDR3 sequence: CASRRRGVAGANEKLFF. The CDR3 region has the DNA TGTGCCAGCCGAAGGAGGGGGGTAGCAGGGGCTAATGAAAAACTGTTTTTT.

This clone ranks as large. This rearrangement joins TRBV6-8 to TRBJ1-1, with D possibly being TRBD1 (6 bases). Germline CDR1 MNHGY, CDR2 SAAAGT. The CDR3 has 14 residues. The V and J ends lost 5 bases and 3 bases respectively, with 13 bases between them. The CDR3 DNA follows: TGTGCCAGCAGTGATGGGGGGCGCGACACTGAAGCTTTCTTT. It specifies CASSDGGRDTEAFF.

A few counts support this clone. V and J are TRBV30 and TRBJ2-7; D gene ambiguous. CDR3 size: 15 residues. V was trimmed by 2 bases and J by 3 bases, leaving 17 bases between them. The germline V gene encodes CDR1 GTSNPN and CDR2 SVGIG (reference sequence). CDR3 residues: CAWSPEHLMVYEQYF. The DNA for the CDR3 is TGTGCCTGGAGTCCTGAGCACCTGATGGTCTACGAGCAGTACTTC.

Of note for this clone: Mismatch with germline at one junction end may stem from a read error. In DNA, the CDR3 is TGTGCCAACTCACCCCGACAGGGGGCCGATAATTCACCCCTCCACTTT. This codes for CANSPRQGADNSPLHF. The rearrangement joins TRBV18 to TRBJ1-6; 10 nucleotides match TRBD1. Germline values: CDR1 KGHSH, CDR2 LQKENI. The CDR3 length is 16 residues.

The chain joins TRBV29-1 to TRBJ2-5; 7 bases are shared with TRBD1. This CDR3 spans 14 amino acids. From germline, CDR1 is SQVTM and CDR2 ANQGSEA. V trimming: 6 bases; J trimming: 3 bases; junction bases outside the gene matches: 10. The CDR3 DNA reads as TGCAGCGTAGTCCCCGGGACAGCCAAAGAGACCCAGTACTTC. The encoded protein is CSVVPGTAKETQYF.

In this sample, this clone turned up a few times. The chain employs TRBV9 and TRBJ1-1; D remains ambiguous. The V gene's germline CDR1 is SGDLS and CDR2 YYNGEE. There are 15 residues in the CDR3. V lost 5 bases and J 4 bases, leaving 18 bases between the germline ends. The CDR3 sequence: CASSLRMRAVTEAFF. For the CDR3, the DNA is TGTGCCAGCAGTTTAAGAATGAGGGCGGTCACTGAAGCTTTCTTT.

The chain links TRBV5-1 to TRBJ2-3, with 9 bases fitting TRBD2. V lost 3 bases, J lost 4 bases, and 15 bases stayed unmatched. CDR3 length equals 18 residues. Germline V gene data show CDR1 as SGHRS and CDR2 as YFSETQ. CDR3 protein: CASSSGTSSRSGADTQYF. In DNA form, the CDR3 reads TGCGCCAGCAGCTCCGGGACTAGCTCCCGCTCGGGCGCAGATACGCAGTATTTT.

A few counts support this clone. The V call is TRBV28, the J call TRBJ1-6; D is unresolved. Germline lookup yields CDR1 MDHEN and CDR2 SYDVKM. Trimming cost V 4 bases and J 0 bases, with 4 bases left between them. The CDR3 consists of 14 residues. The CDR3, as DNA: TGTGCCAGCAGTTCGAGCTCCTATAATTCACCCCTCCACTTT. Its protein product is CASSSSSYNSPLHF.

V and J are TRBV19 and TRBJ1-1; maybe TRBD1 (5 bases). V gave up 6 bases and J gave up 1 base, with 15 bases separating them. Germline V CDR1 and CDR2: LNHDA, SQIVND (reference sequence). This CDR3 has 15 amino acids. CDR3 in amino acids: CASRPDAGTNTEAFF. For the CDR3, the DNA is TGTGCCAGTAGACCTGATGCCGGGACGAACACTGAAGCTTTCTTT.

The V call is TRBV4-1, the J call TRBJ2-3; the match to TRBD2 covers 14 bases. Germline loops: CDR1 MGHRA, CDR2 YSYEKL. The CDR3 loop spans 18 amino acids. The ends lost 6 bases at V and 5 bases at J; junction bases unmatched: 13. This chain's CDR3 is CASSLQLTSGGAGDTQYF. CDR3 bases: TGCGCCAGCAGTCTCCAACTGACTAGCGGGGGGGCTGGAGATACGCAGTATTTT.

V and J are TRBV10-2 and TRBJ2-2, with D possibly matching TRBD1 (5 bases). Trimming shortened V by 6 bases and J by 4 bases, and 6 bases separated the two germline ends. The CDR3 spans 12 residues. CDR1 and CDR2 from the germline V gene are WSHSY and SAAADI. CDR3 protein: CASSQGTGELFF. CDR3 sequence (DNA): TGCGCCAGCAGCCAGGGCACCGGGGAGCTGTTTTTT.

This chain connects TRBV28 to TRBJ1-2; 7 bases line up with TRBD1. The CDR3 length is 13 residues. With V trimmed by 3 bases and J by 4 bases, 2 bases remained unmatched. Germline V CDR1 and CDR2: MDHEN, SYDVKM. The chain's CDR3 is CASSFRDSYGYTF. In DNA form, the CDR3 reads TGTGCCAGCAGTTTCCGGGACAGCTATGGCTACACCTTC.